The 11 T cell receptor beta chains listed next were all sequenced from one sample in a study of CD8+ T cells in alopecia areata. Following extraction, RNA underwent reverse transcription to cDNA, which served as the sequencing template. Profiled with immunoSEQ multiplex PCR; TCRdb holds only in-frame clones, not every one. This table has some 170,000 clones, just over 65% appearing once. The source material was CD8+ T cells sorted from blood, sampled at week 0. The receptors shown here come from a human donor with alopecia areata.

The chain carries TRBV6-1 and TRBJ1-5; possibly TRBD1 for D (5 bases). V lost 2 bases to trimming and J lost 6 bases, with 11 bases between them. Germline V gives CDR1 MNHNS, CDR2 SASEGT. The CDR3 covers 14 residues. The CDR3 sequence: CASSETQGSQPQHF. The CDR3 DNA sequence: TGTGCCAGCAGTGAAACCCAGGGAAGTCAGCCCCAGCATTTT.

The chain combines TRBV5-1 with TRBJ2-4; 8 positions agree with TRBD1. From germline, CDR1 is SGHRS and CDR2 YFSETQ. Trimming took 2 bases from V and 0 from J; bases not matched to a gene: 4. The CDR3 is made up of 16 amino acids. DNA of the CDR3: TGCGCCAGCAGCTTAGGACAGGGACTAGCCAAAAACATTCAGTACTTC. Protein sequence: CASSLGQGLAKNIQYF. Combining the CDR3 with reference TRBV5-1 and TRBJ2-4 gives the whole variable domain KAGVTQTPRYLIKTRGQQVTLSCSPISGHRSVSWYQQTPGQGLQFLFEYFSETQRNKGNFPGRFSGRQFSNSRSEMNVSTLELGDSALYLCASSLGQGLAKNIQYFGAGTRLSVL.

For the CDR3, the DNA is TGTGCCAGCAGTCAAGACTACGAGCAGTACTTC. Translated, it gives CASSQDYEQYF. V is TRBV7-9 and J is TRBJ2-7; D uncertain. CDR3 length: 11 amino acids. V lost 6 bases and J 3 bases, leaving 6 bases between the germline ends. The germline V gene encodes CDR1 SEHNR and CDR2 FQNEAQ (reference sequence).

The chain carries TRBV15 and TRBJ1-5; maybe TRBD1 (5 bases). CDR1 LNHNV and CDR2 YYDKDF come from the germline V gene (reference sequence). Trimming removed 6 bases at V and 1 base at J, with 10 bases between. CDR3 size: 14 residues. The CDR3 here is CATRDIKSNQPQHF. The CDR3 region has the DNA TGTGCCACCAGGGACATAAAAAGCAATCAGCCCCAGCATTTT.

The V gene is TRBV7-9, the J gene TRBJ2-5; no reliable D call. V was cut by 2 bases and J by 2 bases, with 9 bases left in between. The CDR3 has 14 residues. Germline V gene lookup returns CDR1 SEHNR and CDR2 FQNEAQ (reference sequence). The CDR3 sequence: CASSLFAEQETQYF. The CDR3 bases are TGTGCCAGCAGCTTATTTGCAGAGCAAGAGACCCAGTACTTC.

V is TRBV7-9 and J is TRBJ2-3, with 8 bases matching TRBD1. With V trimmed by 2 bases and J by 4 bases, 2 bases remained unmatched. CDR1 and CDR2 from the germline V gene are SEHNR and FQNEAQ (reference sequence). This CDR3 is 14 amino acids long. The CDR3 coding sequence is TGTGCCAGCAGCTTAAGGACAGGGCCAGATACGCAGTATTTT. It encodes CASSLRTGPDTQYF.

This clone was picked up a small number of times. V and J are TRBV29-1 and TRBJ2-1, with a possible D match to TRBD1 (5 bases). Looked up from germline, CDR1 is SQVTM and CDR2 is ANQGSEA. The CDR3 length is 13 residues. V lost 1 base and J 7 bases, leaving 11 bases between the germline ends. The CDR3 coding sequence is TGCAGCGTTGAAGGGGGCACGTCAAATGAGCAGTTCTTC. Protein product: CSVEGGTSNEQFF.

For this clone: The same CDR3 also results from other DNA sequences found in this sample. This chain uses TRBV4-1 with TRBJ1-1; D not resolved. The CDR3 extends over 13 amino acids. The germline V gene encodes CDR1 MGHRA and CDR2 YSYEKL. V lost 0 bases and J 5 bases, leaving 7 bases between the germline ends. The chain's CDR3 is CASSQDQSTEAFF. The CDR3 DNA sequence: TGCGCCAGCAGCCAAGATCAATCGACTGAAGCTTTCTTT.

The V and J genes are TRBV30 and TRBJ2-2; 7 nucleotides align to TRBD1. In germline, CDR1 is GTSNPN, CDR2 SVGIG (reference sequence). V shed 4 bases, J shed 6 bases, and the junction held 5 bases outside the gene matches. This CDR3 has 13 residues. This CDR3 reads CAWNTGASGELFF. In DNA form, the CDR3 reads TGTGCCTGGAACACAGGGGCCTCCGGGGAGCTGTTTTTT.

The chain is built from TRBV15 and TRBJ1-6, with D uncertain. V lost 3 bases to trimming and J lost 18 bases, with 12 bases between them. The CDR3 sequence is 11 residues long. The germline V gene encodes CDR1 LNHNV and CDR2 YYDKDF (reference sequence). The CDR3 DNA sequence: TGTGCCACCAGCAGCGGCCTTGGTCCCCACTTT. Its protein is CATSSGLGPHF.

This clone turned up a few times. The chain recombines TRBV6-5 with TRBJ1-1; TRBD1 might be the D (5 bases). V lost 2 bases and J 7 bases, leaving 8 bases between the germline ends. The V gene's germline CDR1 is MNHEY and CDR2 SVGAGI. There are 12 residues in the CDR3. CDR3 protein: CASSYRQGEAFF. CDR3 bases: TGTGCCAGCAGTTACCGGCAGGGTGAAGCTTTCTTT.